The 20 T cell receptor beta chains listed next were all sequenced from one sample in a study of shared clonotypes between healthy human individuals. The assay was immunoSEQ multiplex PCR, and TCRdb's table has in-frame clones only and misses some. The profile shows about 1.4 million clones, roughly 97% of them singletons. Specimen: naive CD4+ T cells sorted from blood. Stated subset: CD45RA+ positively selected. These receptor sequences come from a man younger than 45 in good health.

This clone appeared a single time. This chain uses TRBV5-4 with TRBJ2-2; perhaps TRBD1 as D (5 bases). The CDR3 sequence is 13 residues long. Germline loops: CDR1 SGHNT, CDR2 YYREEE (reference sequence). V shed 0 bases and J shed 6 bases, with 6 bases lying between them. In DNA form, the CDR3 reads TGTGCCAGCAGCTTGGAGGGGTCCGGGGAGCTGTTTTTT. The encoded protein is CASSLEGSGELFF.

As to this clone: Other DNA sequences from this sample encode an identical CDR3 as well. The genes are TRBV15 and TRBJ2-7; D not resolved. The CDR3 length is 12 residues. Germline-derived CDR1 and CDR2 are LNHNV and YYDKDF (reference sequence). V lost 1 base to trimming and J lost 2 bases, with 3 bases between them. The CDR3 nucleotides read TGTGCCACCAGCAGAGGAACCTACGAGCAGTACTTC. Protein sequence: CATSRGTYEQYF.

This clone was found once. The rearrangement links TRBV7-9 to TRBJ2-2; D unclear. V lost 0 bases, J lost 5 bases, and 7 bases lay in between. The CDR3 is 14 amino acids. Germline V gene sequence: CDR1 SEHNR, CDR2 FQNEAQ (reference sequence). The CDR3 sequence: CASSLALSTGELFF. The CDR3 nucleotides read TGTGCCAGCAGCTTAGCGCTTTCGACCGGGGAGCTGTTTTTT.

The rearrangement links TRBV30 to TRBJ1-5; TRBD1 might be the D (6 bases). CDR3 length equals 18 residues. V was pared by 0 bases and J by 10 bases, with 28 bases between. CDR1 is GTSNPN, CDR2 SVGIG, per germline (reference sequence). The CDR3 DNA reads TGTGCCTGGAGTGTACTTATCCCAGCAGGGACACAGTTTCGACCCCAGCATTTT. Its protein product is CAWSVLIPAGTQFRPQHF.

CDR3 protein: CASSFSGRKETQYF. The CDR3 region has the DNA TGTGCCAGCAGCTTTAGCGGGAGAAAGGAGACCCAGTACTTC. The chain couples TRBV5-4 to TRBJ2-5, with 9 bases fitting TRBD2. In germline, CDR1 is SGHNT, CDR2 YYREEE (reference sequence). Trimming removed 2 bases from V and 5 bases from J; junction bases left unmatched: 4. The CDR3 is 14 residues long.

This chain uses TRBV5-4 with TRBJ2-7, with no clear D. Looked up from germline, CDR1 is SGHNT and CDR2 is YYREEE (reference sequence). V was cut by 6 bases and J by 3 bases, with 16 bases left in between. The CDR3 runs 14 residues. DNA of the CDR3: TGTGCCAGCACCAACCGCGGCAGCAGCTACGAGCAGTACTTC. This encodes CASTNRGSSYEQYF.

The CDR3 sequence: CASSDNLSGAGATDTQYF. The DNA of the CDR3 is TGTGCCAGCAGCGACAACCTCTCTGGAGCGGGGGCAACAGATACGCAGTATTTT. The chain employs TRBV9 and TRBJ2-3, with 8 bases lining up with TRBD2. The CDR3 runs 18 residues. V dropped 3 bases and J dropped 3; count of bases not matched to a gene: 15. Germline CDR1 and CDR2: SGDLS and YYNGEE.

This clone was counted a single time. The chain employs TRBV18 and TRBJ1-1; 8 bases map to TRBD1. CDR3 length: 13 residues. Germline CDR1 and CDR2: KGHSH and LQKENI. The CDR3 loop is CQGASLTSGEAFF. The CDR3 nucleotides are TGTCAGGGGGCTTCCCTCACCTCCGGGGAAGCTTTCTTT.

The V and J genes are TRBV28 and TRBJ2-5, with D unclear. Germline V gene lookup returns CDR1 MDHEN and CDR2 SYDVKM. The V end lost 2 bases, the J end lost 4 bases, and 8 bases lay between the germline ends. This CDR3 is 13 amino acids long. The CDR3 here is CASSLQRRETQYF. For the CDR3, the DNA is TGTGCCAGCAGTTTACAGCGTAGAGAGACCCAGTACTTC.

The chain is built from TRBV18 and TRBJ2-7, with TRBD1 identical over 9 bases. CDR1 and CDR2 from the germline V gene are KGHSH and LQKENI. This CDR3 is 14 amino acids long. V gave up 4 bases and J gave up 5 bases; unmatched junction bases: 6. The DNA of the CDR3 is TGTGCCAGCTCACTTACAGGGGGCTTCAACGAGCAGTACTTC. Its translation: CASSLTGGFNEQYF.

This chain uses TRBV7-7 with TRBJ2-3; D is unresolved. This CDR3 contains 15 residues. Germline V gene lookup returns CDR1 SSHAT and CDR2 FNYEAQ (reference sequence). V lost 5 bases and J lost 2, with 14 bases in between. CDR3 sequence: CASSHLEQYTDTQYF. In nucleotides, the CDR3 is TGTGCCAGCAGCCACTTGGAACAGTACACAGATACGCAGTATTTT. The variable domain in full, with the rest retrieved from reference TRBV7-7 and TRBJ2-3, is GAGVSQSPRYKVTKRGQDVTLRCDPISSHATLYWYQQALGQGPEFLTYFNYEAQPDKSGLPSDRFSAERPEGSISTLTIQRTEQRDSAMYRCASSHLEQYTDTQYFGPGTRLTVL.

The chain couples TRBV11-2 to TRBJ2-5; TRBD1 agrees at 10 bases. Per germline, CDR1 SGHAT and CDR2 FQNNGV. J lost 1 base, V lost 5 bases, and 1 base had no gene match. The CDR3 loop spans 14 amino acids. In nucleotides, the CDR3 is TGTGCCAGCAGCCGGACAGGGGGCCAAGAGACCCAGTACTTC. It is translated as CASSRTGGQETQYF.

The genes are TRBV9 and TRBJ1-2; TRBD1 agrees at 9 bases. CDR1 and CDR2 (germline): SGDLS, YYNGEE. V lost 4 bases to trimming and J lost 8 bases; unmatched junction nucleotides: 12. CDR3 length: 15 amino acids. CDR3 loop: CASSPSGQGTGGYTF. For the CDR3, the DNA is TGTGCCAGCAGCCCATCTGGACAGGGGACGGGAGGCTACACCTTC.

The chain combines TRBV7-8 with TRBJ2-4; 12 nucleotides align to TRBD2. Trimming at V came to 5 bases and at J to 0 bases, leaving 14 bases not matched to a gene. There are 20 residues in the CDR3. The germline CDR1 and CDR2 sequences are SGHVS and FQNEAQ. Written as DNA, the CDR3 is TGTGCCAGCAGCATCGCGGGACTAGCGGGCGAAGCAGTAGCCAAAAACATTCAGTACTTC. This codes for CASSIAGLAGEAVAKNIQYF.

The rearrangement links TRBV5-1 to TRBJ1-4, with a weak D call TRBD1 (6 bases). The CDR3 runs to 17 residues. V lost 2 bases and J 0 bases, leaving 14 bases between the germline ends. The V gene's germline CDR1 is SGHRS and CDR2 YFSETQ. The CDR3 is CASSFRSRGATNEKLFF. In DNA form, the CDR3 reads TGCGCCAGCAGCTTTCGGTCCAGGGGCGCAACTAATGAAAAACTGTTTTTT.

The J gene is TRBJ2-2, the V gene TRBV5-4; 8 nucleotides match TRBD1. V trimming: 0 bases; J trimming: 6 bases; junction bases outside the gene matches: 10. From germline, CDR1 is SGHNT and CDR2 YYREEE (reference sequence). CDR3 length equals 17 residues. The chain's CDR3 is CASSLVAGGARAGELFF. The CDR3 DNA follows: TGTGCCAGCAGCTTGGTAGCAGGGGGCGCTAGGGCCGGGGAGCTGTTTTTT. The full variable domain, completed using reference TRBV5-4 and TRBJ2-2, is ETGVTQSPTHLIKTRGQQVTLRCSSQSGHNTVSWYQQALGQGPQFIFQYYREEENGRGNFPPRFSGLQFPNYSSELNVNALELDDSALYLCASSLVAGGARAGELFFGEGSRLTVL.

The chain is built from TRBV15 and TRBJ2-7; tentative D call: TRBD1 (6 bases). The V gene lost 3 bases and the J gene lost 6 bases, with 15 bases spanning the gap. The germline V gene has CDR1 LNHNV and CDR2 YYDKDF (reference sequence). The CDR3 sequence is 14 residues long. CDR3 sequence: CATSSPGQFAEQYF. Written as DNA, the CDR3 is TGTGCCACCAGCAGTCCCGGACAGTTTGCCGAGCAGTACTTC.

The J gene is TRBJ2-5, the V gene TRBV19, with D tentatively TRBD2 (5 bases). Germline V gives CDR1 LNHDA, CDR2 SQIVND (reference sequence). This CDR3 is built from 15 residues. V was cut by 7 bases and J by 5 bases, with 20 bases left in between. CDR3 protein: CASKRSRSKGETQYF. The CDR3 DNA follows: TGTGCCAGTAAGCGGTCGCGCTCCAAAGGGGAGACCCAGTACTTC.

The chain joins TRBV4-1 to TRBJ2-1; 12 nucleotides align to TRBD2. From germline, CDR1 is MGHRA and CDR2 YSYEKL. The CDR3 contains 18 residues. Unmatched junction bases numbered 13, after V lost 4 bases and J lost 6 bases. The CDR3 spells CASSPPTSLAGGGNEQFF. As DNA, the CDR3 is TGCGCCAGCAGCCCGCCTACCTCCCTAGCGGGAGGGGGCAATGAGCAGTTCTTC.

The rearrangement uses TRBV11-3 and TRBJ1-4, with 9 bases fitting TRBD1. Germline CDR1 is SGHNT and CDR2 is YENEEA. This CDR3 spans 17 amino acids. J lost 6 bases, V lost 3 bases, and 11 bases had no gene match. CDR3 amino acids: CASSFDRGRFLDEKLFF. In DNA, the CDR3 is TGTGCCAGCAGCTTTGACAGGGGGAGATTTTTAGATGAAAAACTGTTTTTT.